This TCR beta chain was profiled in a study of shared clonotypes between healthy human individuals. A note on this clone: Antigen: not known.

Study observations and caveats: The small donor group covered limited genetic and exposure diversity. Blood alone was sampled, and tissue repertoires likely differ.

CDR1 and CDR2 from the germline V gene are LNHDA and SQIVND (reference sequence). The CDR3 covers 15 residues. After removal of 2 bases from V and 9 bases from J, the junction contained 11 bases not matched to a gene. Measured with immunoSEQ multiplex PCR; TCRdb has only the in-frame clones, and not every one. The sample contains some 580,000 clones, around 97% of which appear only once. Donors had no recently reported acute infections or vaccinations and were HIV-negative. Sequences were obtained from naive CD4+ T cells sorted from blood. Subset meaning: CD45RA+ positively selected. This sequence was found in a woman in her 30s in good health. The rearrangement links TRBV19 to TRBJ2-7; TRBD1 matches at 9 bases. The CDR3 region is CASSITGGEFLVQYF. The CDR3 nucleotides are TGTGCCAGTAGTATAACAGGGGGCGAATTCTTGGTGCAGTACTTC.